Included here is one TCR beta chain sequence, with context. CDR3 length equals 15 residues. V lost 1 base to trimming and J lost 4 bases; unmatched junction nucleotides: 2. Germline values: CDR1 MGHRA, CDR2 YSYEKL. This record comes from a study of blood T cell repertoires in COVID-19. Study context: COVID-19 samples, acute and convalescent, were from the United States, Italy and Spain. T cells, B-cell-depleted T cells, or PBMCs supplied cDNA or gDNA.

In the original workflow: How many nucleated cells were present was estimated from reference gene primer amplification. The repertoire was sequenced with immunoSEQ multiplex PCR; TCRdb's copy has only in-frame clones and lacks some. The V and J calls and the clone size are those of that table, but D and trimming were determined from the DNA. The sample has some 110,000 clones, less than 90% seen once; the top ten hold about 7.4%. Sequenced: peripheral blood. The clonotype originates from a man in his 70s who had recovered from COVID-19. The chain couples TRBV4-1 to TRBJ2-1; 9 bases are shared with TRBD2. The CDR3 DNA reads TGCGCCAGCAGCCAAGGCGGGGGGGAATACAATGAGCAGTTCTTC. This translates into CASSQGGGEYNEQFF.